This passage covers 5 T cell receptor beta chains from one sample sequenced in a study of T cells in Graves' hyperthyroidism and ophthalmopathy. Amplification of TCR beta CDR3 regions used RNA as the template. TCR CDR3 underwent first-round RT-PCR with the HTBI primer set. A single record per CDR3 protein comes from TCRdb applying MiXCR to the multiplex PCR reads. The repertoire holds approximately 740,000 distinct CDR3 sequences, with approximately 14% as singletons. The sample consisted of blood. Receptor source: a woman aged 18 to 35 with Graves' hyperthyroidism.

This clonotype was seen repeatedly, ten times or more. The chain combines TRBV10-3 with TRBJ2-1, with TRBD1 as a possible D gene (6 bases). Germline assignment: CDR1 ENHRY and CDR2 SYGVKD. Trimming cost V 6 bases and J 4 bases, with 13 bases left between them. The CDR3 has 14 amino acids. CDR3 sequence (DNA): TGTGCCATCAGGGAAGAACAGGGATACAATGAGCAGTTCTTC. It encodes CAIREEQGYNEQFF.

This clonotype was picked up a small number of times. The rearrangement joins TRBV27 to TRBJ2-7; TRBD2 might be the D (5 bases). Germline CDR1 is MNHEY and CDR2 is SMNVEV (reference sequence). Trimming cost V 1 base and J 4 bases, with 14 bases left between them. This CDR3 has 15 residues. The chain's CDR3 is CASSLYTGLLYEQYF. CDR3 DNA sequence: TGTGCCAGCAGTTTATATACTGGACTTCTTTACGAGCAGTACTTC.

This clonotype was counted between two and nine times. The chain couples TRBV11-2 to TRBJ2-1, with D perhaps assigned TRBD1 or TRBD2 (5 bases each). Trimming left V 1 base short and J 7 bases short, with 17 bases between. The CDR3 runs to 16 residues. CDR1 and CDR2 from the germline V gene are SGHAT and FQNNGV. In DNA form, the CDR3 reads TGTGCCAGCAGCTTAGGGGTCGCAGGTTGGGGGAATGAGCAGTTCTTC. This encodes CASSLGVAGWGNEQFF.

This clonotype was recorded many times. The rearrangement joins TRBV28 to TRBJ2-1; TRBD1 is a possible D gene (5 bases). In germline, CDR1 is MDHEN, CDR2 SYDVKM. This CDR3 has 16 amino acids. Deletions cut 1 base from V and 4 bases from J, with 14 bases between. CDR3 sequence (DNA): TGTGCCAGCAGTTTATACATTTTAAGGGGTTACAATGAGCAGTTCTTC. Residues: CASSLYILRGYNEQFF.

This sequence joins TRBV4-1 and TRBJ1-1; 7 bases agree with TRBD1. Germline V CDR1 and CDR2: MGHRA, YSYEKL. This CDR3 is 17 amino acids long. V was pared by 3 bases and J by 2 bases, with 12 bases of the junction left unmatched. The CDR3 nucleotides read TGCGCCAGCAGCCATGCACAGACAGGGTTCGGTAACACTGAAGCTTTCTTT. Protein: CASSHAQTGFGNTEAFF.